These 15 T cell receptor beta chains share one sample of origin, sequenced in a study of cytomegalovirus exposure and HLA in healthy donors. The PCR used 60 Vbeta and 13 Jbeta primers. The assay was immunoSEQ multiplex PCR, and TCRdb's table has in-frame clones only and misses some. The table records about 160,000 clones, roughly 79% of them present only once. The sequencing input was PBMCs. The receptors come from a man aged 30 to 39 in good health and CMV-seronegative.

Only a few counts were recorded for this clone. V gene TRBV2 combines with J gene TRBJ1-5; the D is unclear. CDR3 length: 14 residues. Between the trimmed V and J ends, which lost 2 bases and 1 base, there was a span of 6 bases. Germline CDR1 SNHLY, CDR2 FYNNEI. In DNA form, the CDR3 reads TGTGCCAGCAGTGAATTGGAGAGCAATCAGCCCCAGCATTTT. Amino acids: CASSELESNQPQHF.

The J gene is TRBJ2-7, the V gene TRBV27, with D perhaps TRBD1 (6 bases). CDR1 is MNHEY and CDR2 is SMNVEV in the germline V gene (reference sequence). V lost 10 bases, J lost 3 bases, and 16 bases lay in between. There are 13 residues in the CDR3. This CDR3 reads CATMDRGVYEQYF. Here the CDR3 DNA reads TGTGCCACCATGGACAGAGGAGTCTACGAGCAGTACTTC.

V usage is TRBV11-2 and J usage is TRBJ2-2; no reliable D call. Between the trimmed V and J ends, which lost 0 bases and 7 bases, there was a span of 6 bases. The length of the CDR3 is 13 residues. Germline CDR1 reads SGHAT; CDR2 reads FQNNGV. The CDR3 region is CASSLDGGGELFF. DNA for the CDR3: TGTGCCAGCAGCTTAGATGGCGGCGGGGAGCTGTTTTTT.

The CDR3 protein is CASSERWSSGSGWVYEQYF. The DNA for the CDR3 is TGTGCCAGCAGTGAAAGGTGGAGTAGCGGGAGTGGATGGGTCTACGAGCAGTACTTC. This chain links TRBV2 with TRBJ2-7; 9 positions match TRBD2. The germline CDR1 and CDR2 sequences are SNHLY and FYNNEI. The CDR3 has 19 residues. With 2 bases clipped from V and 3 bases from J, the junction kept 17 bases outside the gene matches.

V usage is TRBV6-5 and J usage is TRBJ2-5, with TRBD1 matching over 11 bases. The trim removed 5 bases at V and 5 bases at J, leaving 7 bases unmatched. The CDR3 is made up of 15 amino acids. The germline CDR1 and CDR2 sequences are MNHEY and SVGAGI. In DNA form, the CDR3 reads TGTGCCAGCAGTCCGGGACAGGGGGAGTGGGAGACCCAGTACTTC. Translating gives CASSPGQGEWETQYF.

V usage is TRBV5-1 and J usage is TRBJ2-7; TRBD2 aligns across 11 bases. The CDR3 covers 23 residues. Losses at the gene ends were 0 bases for V and 3 bases for J; bases not matched to a gene: 26. Germline-derived CDR1 and CDR2 are SGHRS and YFSETQ. The CDR3 loop is CASSLVGGGASGLAGGSYYEQYF. Here the CDR3 DNA reads TGCGCCAGCAGCTTGGTTGGAGGGGGCGCATCTGGGCTAGCGGGGGGCTCTTACTACGAGCAGTACTTC.

V usage is TRBV5-6 and J usage is TRBJ2-7; D is unclear. V was cut by 7 bases and J by 3 bases, with 17 bases left in between. CDR3 length: 14 residues. CDR1 and CDR2 (germline): SGHDT, YYEEEE. The CDR3 reads CASCTRPALYEQYF. The CDR3, as DNA: TGTGCCAGCTGTACGAGGCCGGCGCTCTACGAGCAGTACTTC. The full variable domain, rest sourced from reference TRBV5-6 and TRBJ2-7, is DAGVTQSPTHLIKTRGQQVTLRCSPKSGHDTVSWYQQALGQGPQFIFQYYEEEERQRGNFPDRFSGHQFPNYSSELNVNALLLGDSALYLCASCTRPALYEQYFGPGTRLTVT.

Comments on this clone: Within the sample, other DNA sequences also encode this same CDR3. The rearrangement joins TRBV28 to TRBJ1-4, with 7 positions matching TRBD1. Germline-derived CDR1 and CDR2 are MDHEN and SYDVKM. Trimming cost V 4 bases and J 4 bases; bases outside gene matches: 3. The CDR3 is made up of 14 amino acids. CDR3: CASSSGQINEKLFF. CDR3 coding DNA: TGTGCCAGCAGTTCGGGACAGATTAATGAAAAACTGTTTTTT. The whole variable domain, remainder taken from reference TRBV28 and TRBJ1-4, is DVKVTQSSRYLVKRTGEKVFLECVQDMDHENMFWYRQDPGLGLRLIYFSYDVKMKEKGDIPEGYSVSREKKERFSLILESASTNQTSMYLCASSSGQINEKLFFGSGTQLSVL.

The rearrangement links TRBV2 to TRBJ2-1; D is perhaps TRBD2 (6 bases). The CDR3 consists of 14 residues. CDR1 and CDR2 from the germline V gene are SNHLY and FYNNEI. Trimming shortened V by 8 bases and J by 2 bases, and 13 bases separated the two germline ends. The CDR3 DNA reads TGTGCCAGCGGAGGGGAGCCCCCCTACAATGAGCAGTTCTTC. Protein sequence: CASGGEPPYNEQFF.

The chain is built from TRBV9 and TRBJ1-3, with a tentative D call TRBD1 (5 bases). The germline V gene encodes CDR1 SGDLS and CDR2 YYNGEE. The CDR3 is made up of 16 amino acids. Trimming cost V 4 bases and J 3 bases, with 17 bases left between them. In DNA, the CDR3 is TGTGCCAGCAGCCTCATACCCCAGGGATATGGAAACACCATATATTTT. Its protein product is CASSLIPQGYGNTIYF.

The chain carries TRBV10-3 and TRBJ2-1; 8 nucleotides match TRBD2. Trimming removed 7 bases from V and 2 bases from J; junction bases left unmatched: 7. The V gene's germline CDR1 is ENHRY and CDR2 SYGVKD. CDR3 length equals 15 residues. CDR3 DNA sequence: TGTGCCATCAAGCGGGAGATCGACGCCTACAATGAGCAGTTCTTC. Protein: CAIKREIDAYNEQFF.

This clone has only a few counts. The chain couples TRBV5-6 to TRBJ2-7; D gene uncertain. The CDR3 sequence is 12 residues long. Trimming removed 3 bases from V and 0 bases from J, with 4 bases in between. Germline V gene data show CDR1 as SGHDT and CDR2 as YYEEEE. The CDR3 DNA reads as TGTGCCAGCAGCTCTTCCTCCTACGAGCAGTACTTC. Translating it yields CASSSSSYEQYF.

The chain is built from TRBV6-1 and TRBJ2-3; D ambiguous. The CDR3 runs to 14 residues. Trimming took off 4 bases at V and 0 bases at J, with 8 bases between the two ends. The germline V gene has CDR1 MNHNS and CDR2 SASEGT. The CDR3 here is CASSVDASTDTQYF. CDR3 DNA: TGTGCCAGCAGTGTAGATGCTAGCACAGATACGCAGTATTTT.

The CDR3 nucleotides are TGTGCCAGCAGCCTTCGGGTCCTGGCTAACTATGGCTACACCTTC. Its protein is CASSLRVLANYGYTF. V and J are TRBV5-6 and TRBJ1-2; D unresolved. The length of the CDR3 is 15 residues. Deletions cut 4 bases from V and 0 bases from J, with 13 bases between. CDR1 and CDR2 (germline): SGHDT, YYEEEE.

This rearrangement joins TRBV10-3 to TRBJ1-6; weak D call: TRBD1 (6 bases). In germline, CDR1 is ENHRY, CDR2 SYGVKD. The CDR3 consists of 17 residues. Trimming shortened V by 3 bases and J by 0 bases, and 12 bases separated the two germline ends. CDR3 loop: CAISEIGQSSYNSPLHF. In nucleotides, the CDR3 is TGTGCCATCAGTGAAATCGGACAGAGCTCCTATAATTCACCCCTCCACTTT.